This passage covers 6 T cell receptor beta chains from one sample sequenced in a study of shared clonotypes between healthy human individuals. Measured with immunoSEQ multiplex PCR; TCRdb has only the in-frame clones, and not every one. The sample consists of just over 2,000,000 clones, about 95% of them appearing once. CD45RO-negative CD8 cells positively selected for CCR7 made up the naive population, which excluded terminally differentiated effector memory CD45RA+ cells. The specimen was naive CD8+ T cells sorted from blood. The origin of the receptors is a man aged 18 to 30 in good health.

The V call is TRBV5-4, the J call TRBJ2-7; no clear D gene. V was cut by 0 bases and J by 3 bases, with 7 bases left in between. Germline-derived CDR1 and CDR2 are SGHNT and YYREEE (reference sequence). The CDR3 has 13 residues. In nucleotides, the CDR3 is TGTGCCAGCAGCTTGGAGGTTAACTACGAGCAGTACTTC. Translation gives CASSLEVNYEQYF.

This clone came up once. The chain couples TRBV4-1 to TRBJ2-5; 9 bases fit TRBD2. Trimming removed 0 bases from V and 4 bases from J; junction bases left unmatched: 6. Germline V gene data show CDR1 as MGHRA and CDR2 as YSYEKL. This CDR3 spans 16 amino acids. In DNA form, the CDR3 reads TGCGCCAGCAGCCAAGATTGGAGCGGGGGGTTAGAGACCCAGTACTTC. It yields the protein CASSQDWSGGLETQYF.

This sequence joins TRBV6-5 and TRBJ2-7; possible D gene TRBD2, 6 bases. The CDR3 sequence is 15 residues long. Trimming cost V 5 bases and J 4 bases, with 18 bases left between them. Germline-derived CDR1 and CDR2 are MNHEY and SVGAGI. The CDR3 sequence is CASSVDSGLTYEQYF. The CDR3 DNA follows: TGTGCCAGCAGTGTCGATTCGGGACTTACGTACGAGCAGTACTTC.

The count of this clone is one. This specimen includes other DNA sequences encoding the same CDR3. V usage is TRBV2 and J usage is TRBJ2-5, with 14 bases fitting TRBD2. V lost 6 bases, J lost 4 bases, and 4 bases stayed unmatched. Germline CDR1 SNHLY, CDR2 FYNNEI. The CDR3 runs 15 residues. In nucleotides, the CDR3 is TGTGCCAGCAGCGGACTAGCGGGAGGTGGAGAGACCCAGTACTTC. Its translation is CASSGLAGGGETQYF.

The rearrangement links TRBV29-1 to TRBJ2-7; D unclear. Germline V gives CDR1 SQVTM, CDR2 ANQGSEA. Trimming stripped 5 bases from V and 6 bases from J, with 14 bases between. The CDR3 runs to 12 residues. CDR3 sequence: CSVIPPGLEQYF. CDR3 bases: TGCAGCGTTATCCCCCCGGGCCTCGAGCAGTACTTC.

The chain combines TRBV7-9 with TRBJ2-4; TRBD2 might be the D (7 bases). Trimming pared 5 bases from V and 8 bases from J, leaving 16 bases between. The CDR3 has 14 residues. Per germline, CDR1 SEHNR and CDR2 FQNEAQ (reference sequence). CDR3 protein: CASSLTAGADIQYF. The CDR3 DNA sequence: TGTGCCAGCAGCCTCACCGCGGGGGCGGACATTCAGTACTTC.